This entry concerns a single TCR beta chain. CDR3 regions were amplified by Arm-PCR using iRepertoire HTBI primers to build TCR beta libraries. A single record per CDR3 protein comes from TCRdb applying MiXCR to the multiplex PCR reads. This sample has more than 650,000 distinct CDR3 sequences, with around 30% found just once. This record belongs to a study of regulatory T cells in long-lasting Graves disease. Time point specified: persistent/refractory GD, antithyroid drugs over 5 years with positive TRAb. From RNA extracted from PBMCs, the TCR library was made. Patients were from an endocrinology department in Xi'an, China. Trimming left V 6 bases short and J 4 bases short, with 10 bases between. This CDR3 region has 12 residues. In germline, CDR1 is DFQATT, CDR2 SNEGSKA (reference sequence).

V usage is TRBV20-1 and J usage is TRBJ1-5, with D unresolved. The sequencing used peripheral blood mononuclear cells (PBMCs), collected when the disease was refractory, from a patient treated with antithyroid drugs. This receptor was taken from a female donor with Graves disease. The CDR3 DNA follows: TGCAGTGCAACAAGGACGAATCAGCCCCAGCATTTT. Translation gives CSATRTNQPQHF.